Each of the 26 T cell receptor beta chains below was sequenced from the same sample in a study of shared clonotypes between healthy human individuals. Repertoires were generated with immunoSEQ multiplex PCR, while TCRdb's copy carries only in-frame clones and drops some. The profile shows 170,000 or so clones, 66% of them singletons. The sequenced material came from memory CD4+ T cells sorted from blood. Subset in this sample: CD45RA-negative fraction. The source is a man aged 25 to 40 in good health.

This clone showed up just once. The chain combines TRBV21-1 with TRBJ2-7; the D segment call TRBD1 is taken from the table without a DNA check. TRBV21-1 is assigned pseudogene status. The CDR3 sequence is 14 residues long. The chain's CDR3 is CASSIRDSSYEQYF. The CDR3 DNA sequence: TGTGCCAGCAGCATCCGGGACAGTAGCTACGAGCAGTACTTC.

The gene calls are TRBV27 and TRBJ2-5; D is perhaps TRBD1 (6 bases). The CDR3 has 15 residues. Per the germline V gene, CDR1 is MNHEY and CDR2 is SMNVEV (reference sequence). V dropped 2 bases and J dropped 5 bases, with 15 bases sitting between them. The CDR3 DNA reads as TGTGCCAGCAGTTTAACCGCGAACAGGGTGGAGACCCAGTACTTC. It encodes CASSLTANRVETQYF.

This clone showed up just a few times. The rearrangement links TRBV5-5 to TRBJ2-7, with D maybe TRBD2 (7 bases). Germline V gene lookup returns CDR1 SGHKS and CDR2 YYEKEE (reference sequence). The CDR3 is 14 residues long. Trimming cost V 8 bases and J 5 bases, with 20 bases left between them. The CDR3 is CASNRGGARDEQYF. In nucleotides, the CDR3 is TGTGCCAGTAACAGAGGGGGGGCGAGGGACGAGCAGTACTTC.

This clone was observed a handful of times. The J gene is TRBJ2-7, the V gene TRBV4-1; D is undetermined. V was clipped by 0 bases and J by 4 bases, with 7 bases between them. Germline-derived CDR1 and CDR2 are MGHRA and YSYEKL. The CDR3 consists of 13 residues. The CDR3 region has the DNA TGCGCCAGCAGCCAAGACCAACCGTACGAGCAGTACTTC. As protein: CASSQDQPYEQYF.

J is TRBJ2-7 and V is TRBV6-6; 7 nucleotides line up with TRBD1. The CDR3 covers 12 residues. J lost 2 bases, V lost 5 bases, and 0 bases had no gene match. Germline loops: CDR1 MNHNY, CDR2 SVGAGI (reference sequence). The CDR3 region is CASSGTAYEQYF. The CDR3, as DNA: TGTGCCAGCAGTGGGACAGCCTACGAGCAGTACTTC.

This clone was picked up a small number of times. The genes are TRBV29-1 and TRBJ2-5; possible D gene TRBD1, 6 bases. The length of the CDR3 is 13 residues. Trimming took 4 bases from V and 10 from J, leaving 19 bases between them. Germline V lookup: CDR1 SQVTM, CDR2 ANQGSEA. The CDR3 DNA reads TGCAGCGTTGGCACTAATCGGGAAGGGGGCCAGTACTTC. It is translated as CSVGTNREGGQYF.

V and J are TRBV6-5 and TRBJ1-2; D gene unclear. Germline V CDR1 and CDR2: MNHEY, SVGAGI. Trimming removed 6 bases at V and 4 bases at J, with 15 bases between. The CDR3 contains 14 residues. The CDR3 reads CASRYSPTSYGYTF. CDR3 nucleotide sequence: TGTGCCAGCAGGTACAGTCCCACGAGCTATGGCTACACCTTC.

J is TRBJ2-5 and V is TRBV6-1, with a weak D call TRBD1 (6 bases). Per germline, CDR1 MNHNS and CDR2 SASEGT. Trimming removed 6 bases from V and 1 base from J, with 15 bases in between. The CDR3 has 15 residues. CDR3 protein: CASSPSTGSQETQYF. CDR3 coding DNA: TGTGCCAGCAGCCCGAGCACAGGGTCCCAAGAGACCCAGTACTTC.

This sequence joins TRBV28 and TRBJ2-7; weak D call: TRBD1 (6 bases). V lost 8 bases and J lost 4, with 15 bases in between. The germline V gene encodes CDR1 MDHEN and CDR2 SYDVKM. The CDR3 runs to 13 residues. The CDR3 DNA sequence: TGTGCCAGCGAAGGGGGAGTTCGGTACGAGCAGTACTTC. Encoded protein: CASEGGVRYEQYF.

This clone was observed once. The chain couples TRBV7-2 to TRBJ2-7; weak D call: TRBD2 (6 bases). The CDR3 totals 15 residues. Per the germline V gene, CDR1 is SGHTA and CDR2 is FQGNSA. Trimming left V 1 base short and J 3 bases short, with 13 bases between. CDR3 nucleotide sequence: TGTGCCAGCAGCTTAGGAGCGGGCCCATTCTACGAGCAGTACTTC. Protein sequence: CASSLGAGPFYEQYF.

There are a few counts of this clone. In DNA, the CDR3 is TGTGCCAGCAGCTTGGGACTAGCCGGTCACTCGCAGTACTTC. It encodes CASSLGLAGHSQYF. The rearrangement joins TRBV5-8 to TRBJ2-4; 7 bases fit TRBD2. The ends lost 0 bases at V and 13 bases at J; junction bases unmatched: 10. This CDR3 is built from 14 residues. Germline CDR1 SGHTS, CDR2 YDEGEE.

The genes are TRBV6-5 and TRBJ1-3; D gene ambiguous. CDR3 length equals 15 residues. Deletions cut 0 bases from V and 4 bases from J, with 10 bases between. Per the germline V gene, CDR1 is MNHEY and CDR2 is SVGAGI. The CDR3 DNA is TGTGCCAGCAGTTACTCGCGGGGAAGCGGAAACACCATATATTTT. Residues: CASSYSRGSGNTIYF.

The chain combines TRBV5-1 with TRBJ2-3; D may be TRBD1 or TRBD2 (5 bases each). The CDR3 extends over 14 amino acids. Trimming removed 4 bases from V and 2 bases from J, with 11 bases in between. The germline V gene encodes CDR1 SGHRS and CDR2 YFSETQ. CDR3 DNA: TGCGCCAGCAGCCCAAGGGACCTCACAGATACGCAGTATTTT. Translating it yields CASSPRDLTDTQYF.

This clone has only a few counts. V and J are TRBV5-1 and TRBJ2-3, with 8 bases identical to TRBD2. Germline loops: CDR1 SGHRS, CDR2 YFSETQ. The trim removed 2 bases at V and 1 base at J, leaving 3 bases unmatched. This CDR3 region has 15 residues. DNA for the CDR3: TGCGCCAGCAGCTTCAGCGGGAGTGGCACAGATACGCAGTATTTT. It is translated as CASSFSGSGTDTQYF.

Details on this clone: The same CDR3 is also encoded by other DNA sequences in this sample. The chain combines TRBV4-3 with TRBJ1-1; the D is unclear. The CDR3 runs 13 residues. Trimming removed 0 bases at V and 1 base at J, with 3 bases between. CDR1 LGHNA and CDR2 YSLEER come from the germline V gene. CDR3 coding DNA: TGCGCCAGCAGCCAAGACAGGAACACTGAAGCTTTCTTT. Translating gives CASSQDRNTEAFF.

This sequence joins TRBV6-5 and TRBJ1-2; D unresolved. Germline loops: CDR1 MNHEY, CDR2 SVGAGI. Trimming cost V 5 bases and J 9 bases, with 10 bases left between them. The CDR3 is made up of 11 amino acids. CDR3 region: CASSQDSSYTF. As DNA, the CDR3 is TGTGCCAGCAGTCAGGACTCCAGCTACACCTTC.

The V call is TRBV19, the J call TRBJ2-1; 10 bases line up with TRBD2. Germline CDR1 LNHDA, CDR2 SQIVND (reference sequence). The CDR3 has 15 residues. V lost 5 bases, J lost 4 bases, and 5 bases stayed unmatched. The CDR3 loop reads CASSSGTSVYNEQFF. The CDR3 DNA follows: TGTGCCAGTAGTTCCGGGACTAGCGTATACAATGAGCAGTTCTTC.

This chain links TRBV18 with TRBJ1-4; no firm D call. Germline V gene data show CDR1 as KGHSH and CDR2 as LQKENI. This CDR3 is built from 13 residues. V shed 3 bases and J shed 10 bases, with 12 bases lying between them. CDR3 residues: CASSPENMGKLFF. CDR3 sequence (DNA): TGTGCCAGCTCACCGGAGAACATGGGAAAACTGTTTTTT. Based on the CDR3 plus reference TRBV18 and TRBJ1-4, the full variable domain is NAGVMQNPRHLVRRRGQEARLRCSPMKGHSHVYWYRQLPEEGLKFMVYLQKENIIDESGMPKERFSAEFPKEGPSILRIQQVVRGDSAAYFCASSPENMGKLFFGSGTQLSVL.

The gene calls are TRBV27 and TRBJ2-1; the D is unclear. V gave up 3 bases and J gave up 2 bases, with 11 bases separating them. CDR3 length equals 15 residues. Looked up from germline, CDR1 is MNHEY and CDR2 is SMNVEV (reference sequence). The CDR3 spells CASSLTRRPYNEQFF. The CDR3 nucleotides are TGTGCCAGCAGTTTGACGCGGCGACCCTACAATGAGCAGTTCTTC.

This chain connects TRBV30 to TRBJ1-1; D is possibly TRBD1 (6 bases). CDR1 is GTSNPN, CDR2 SVGIG, per germline (reference sequence). Trimming took 5 bases from V and 1 from J, leaving 8 bases between them. The CDR3 spans 12 residues. The CDR3 DNA reads as TGTGCCTGGGCCAGGGGGAACACTGAAGCTTTCTTT. Protein product: CAWARGNTEAFF.

Note on this clone: The junction shows a germline mismatch at one end, possibly a read error. V and J are TRBV25-1 and TRBJ2-3; D gene uncertain. The CDR3 length is 11 residues. Germline V gives CDR1 MGHDK, CDR2 SYGVNS. The CDR3 loop reads CANSTMDTQYF. Written as DNA, the CDR3 is TGTGCCAACAGTACAATGGATACGCAGTATTTT.

This clone was counted between two and nine times. The rearrangement joins TRBV14 to TRBJ2-7; D not resolved. The ends were cut back, 2 bases at V and 0 bases at J, with 11 bases in the middle. The CDR3 is 15 residues long. Germline V CDR1 and CDR2: SGHDN, FVKESK. CDR3 coding DNA: TGTGCCAGCAGCCAAAACAGATCGAGCTCCTACGAGCAGTACTTC. This codes for CASSQNRSSSYEQYF.

The genes are TRBV11-2 and TRBJ2-1, with a tentative D call TRBD1 (5 bases). V was shortened by 2 bases and J by 4 bases, with 9 bases between the two germline ends. The germline gives CDR1 SGHAT, CDR2 FQNNGV. The CDR3 consists of 14 residues. This CDR3 reads CASSLSPGYNEQFF. The CDR3 DNA reads as TGTGCCAGCAGCTTATCTCCAGGGTACAATGAGCAGTTCTTC.

A remark on this clone: Other nucleotide sequences from this sample produce the same CDR3. V is TRBV28 and J is TRBJ2-1; D remains ambiguous. Trimming removed 2 bases from V and 0 bases from J, with 8 bases in between. The germline CDR1 and CDR2 sequences are MDHEN and SYDVKM. The CDR3 has 15 residues. CDR3 nucleotide sequence: TGTGCCAGCAGTTTAAGAGGTAGCTCCTACAATGAGCAGTTCTTC. Translating gives CASSLRGSSYNEQFF.

The chain couples TRBV28 to TRBJ2-7; 11 bases line up with TRBD1. The CDR3 contains 16 residues. Germline V lookup: CDR1 MDHEN, CDR2 SYDVKM. The trim removed 3 bases at V and 5 bases at J, leaving 9 bases unmatched. The CDR3 region is CASSFGSGQGANEQYF. CDR3 DNA sequence: TGTGCCAGCAGTTTTGGCTCAGGACAGGGGGCAAACGAGCAGTACTTC.

The chain uses TRBV4-2 and TRBJ1-4, with no clear D. Trimming removed 0 bases from V and 8 bases from J, with 7 bases in between. Germline-derived CDR1 and CDR2 are LGHNA and YNFKEQ. CDR3 length: 13 amino acids. The CDR3 reads CASSQDHREKLFF. CDR3 DNA sequence: TGTGCCAGCAGCCAAGATCATAGGGAAAAACTGTTTTTT.